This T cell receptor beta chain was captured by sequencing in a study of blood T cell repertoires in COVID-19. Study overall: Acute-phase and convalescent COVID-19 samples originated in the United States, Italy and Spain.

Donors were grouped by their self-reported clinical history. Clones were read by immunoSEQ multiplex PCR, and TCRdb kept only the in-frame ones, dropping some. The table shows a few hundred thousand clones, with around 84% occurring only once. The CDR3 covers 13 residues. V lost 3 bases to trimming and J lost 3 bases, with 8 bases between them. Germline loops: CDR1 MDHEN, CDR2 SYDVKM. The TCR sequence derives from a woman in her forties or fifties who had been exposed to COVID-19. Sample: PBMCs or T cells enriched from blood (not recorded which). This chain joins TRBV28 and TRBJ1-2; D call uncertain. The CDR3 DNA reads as TGTGCCAGCAGTTTGCTAACCCACTATGGCTACACCTTC. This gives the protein CASSLLTHYGYTF.